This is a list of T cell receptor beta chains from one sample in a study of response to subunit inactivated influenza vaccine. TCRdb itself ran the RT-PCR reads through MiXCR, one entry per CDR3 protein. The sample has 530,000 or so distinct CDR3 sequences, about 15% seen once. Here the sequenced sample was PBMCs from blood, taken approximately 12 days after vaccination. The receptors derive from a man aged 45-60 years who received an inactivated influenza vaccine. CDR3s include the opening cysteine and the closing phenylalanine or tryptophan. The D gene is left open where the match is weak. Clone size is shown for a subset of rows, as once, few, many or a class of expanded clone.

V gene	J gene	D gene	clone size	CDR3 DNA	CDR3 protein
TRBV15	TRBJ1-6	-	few	TGTGCCACCAGCAGAGACGACTATAATTCACCCCTCCACTTT	CATSRDDYNSPLHF
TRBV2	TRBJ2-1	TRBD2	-	TGTGCCAGCAGAGAGCGGGAGAGGGGATTCGGTGAGCAGTTCTTC	CASRERERGFGEQFF
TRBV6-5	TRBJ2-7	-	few	TGTGCCAGCAGTTACTCCCCATTGGCAGCCTACGAGCAGTACTTC	CASSYSPLAAYEQYF
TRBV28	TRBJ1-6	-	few	TGTGCCACGCATGGTGTCAGGAGCTCCTATAATTCACCCCTCCACTTT	CATHGVRSSYNSPLHF
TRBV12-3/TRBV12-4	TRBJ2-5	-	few	TGTGCCAGCAGCCAGCGGGACCAAAGAGGGGGCCAGTACTTC	CASSQRDQRGGQYF
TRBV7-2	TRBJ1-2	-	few	TGTGCCAGCAGCCCACATACTAACTATGGCTACACCTTC	CASSPHTNYGYTF
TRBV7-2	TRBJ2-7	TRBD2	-	TGTGCCAGCAGCAAGCGGGAAGGAGGCGAGCAGTACTTC	CASSKREGGEQYF
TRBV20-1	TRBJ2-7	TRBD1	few	TGCAGTGCTTTGCCAGGGACAGACTACGAGCAGTACTTC	CSALPGTDYEQYF
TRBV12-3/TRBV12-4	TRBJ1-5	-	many	TGTGCCAGCAGTTTGGAGGCAGGGAATAGCAATCAGCCCCAGCATTTT	CASSLEAGNSNQPQHF
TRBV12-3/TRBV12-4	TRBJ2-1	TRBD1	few	TGTGCCAGCAGAGGACAGGGGGCGATGGGTGAGCAGTTCTTC	CASRGQGAMGEQFF
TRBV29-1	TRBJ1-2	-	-	TGCAGCGTTACCCCCCGGACAGCTTCCAGCTATGGCTACACCTTC	CSVTPRTASSYGYTF
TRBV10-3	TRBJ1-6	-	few	TGTGCCATCAGTGACGAGGGAGGTAATTCACCCCTCCACTTT	CAISDEGGNSPLHF
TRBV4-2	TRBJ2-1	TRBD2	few	TGTGCCAGCAGTGATTACGGGGGGGCCCGGAATGAGCAGTTCTTC	CASSDYGGARNEQFF
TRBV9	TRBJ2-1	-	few	TGTGCCAGCAGCGTAGGGGTGGGCCCCTCCTACAATGAGCAGTTCTTC	CASSVGVGPSYNEQFF
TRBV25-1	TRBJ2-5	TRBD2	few	TGTGCCAGCAGTGCACTACTAGCGGGGGGTAAGGAGACCCAGTACTTC	CASSALLAGGKETQYF
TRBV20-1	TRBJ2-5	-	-	TGCAGTGCTAGACCACCGTGGGGGGTGGAGACCCAGTACTTC	CSARPPWGVETQYF
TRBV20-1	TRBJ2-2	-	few	TGCAGTGCTGCTTCGGGCAAGAACGCCGGGGAGCTGTTTTTT	CSAASGKNAGELFF
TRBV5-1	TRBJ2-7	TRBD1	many	TGCGCCAGCAGCAAACCGGGACAGTCATACGAGCAGTACTTC	CASSKPGQSYEQYF
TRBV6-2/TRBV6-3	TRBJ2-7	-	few	TGTGCCAGCAGTTACTTTAGCGGCACCTACGAGCAGTACTTC	CASSYFSGTYEQYF
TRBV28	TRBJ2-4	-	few	TGTGCCAGCAGCCAACCCCAGGGCCAAAACATTCAGTACTTC	CASSQPQGQNIQYF
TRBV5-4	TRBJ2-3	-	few	TGTGCCAGCAGCTTCCCCGGAACCATCGATCACAGGGTGAGAACAGATACGCAGTATTTT	CASSFPGTIDHRVRTDTQYF
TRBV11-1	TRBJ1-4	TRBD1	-	TGTGCCAGCAGCGACTACCGGGACAGGGGGCAACTAGCGACTAATGAAAAACTGTTTTTT	CASSDYRDRGQLATNEKLFF
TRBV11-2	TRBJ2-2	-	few	TGTGCCAGCAGCCCTACCCGGAGCCTTGCCGGGGAGCTGTTTTTT	CASSPTRSLAGELFF
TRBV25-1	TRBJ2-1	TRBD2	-	TGTGCCAGCTTAGCGGGGAATGAGCAGTTCTTC	CASLAGNEQFF
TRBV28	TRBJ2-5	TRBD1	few	TGTGCCAGCAGTTCCGGGACAGTTAAGGAGACCCAGTACTTC	CASSSGTVKETQYF
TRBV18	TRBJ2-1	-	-	TGTGCCAGCTCACCACCGAGCCAAAACGGACGTGAGCAGTTCTTC	CASSPPSQNGREQFF
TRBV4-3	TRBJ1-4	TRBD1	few	TGCGCCAGCAGCCAGGGTAGACAGGGGGAAAAGAAAAAACTGTTTTTT	CASSQGRQGEKKKLFF
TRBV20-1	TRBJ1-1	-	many	TGCAGTGCTAGAGACCTTGGGGGATTTGGCACTGAAGCTTTCTTT	CSARDLGGFGTEAFF
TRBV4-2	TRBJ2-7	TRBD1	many	TGTGCCAGCAGCCAAGTGACAGGGGGCTTCGACGAGCAGTACTTC	CASSQVTGGFDEQYF